This T cell receptor beta chain comes out of a study of cytomegalovirus exposure and HLA in healthy donors. Study observations and caveats: Later examination showed HLA-associated TCR beta chains had greater clonal expansion than equally common others. Reportedly, diagnosis of cytomegalovirus status by the classifier showed high specificity and sensitivity. TCR beta V- and J-gene trimming, according to a later analysis, was linked to a missense DCLRE1C variant. Per a later analysis, 16,951 TCR beta sequences showed association with HLA alleles at 0.05 false discovery rate.

On this clone: Its cognate antigen is unknown.

The ends lost 5 bases at V and 6 bases at J; junction bases unmatched: 10. CDR3 length equals 16 residues. From germline, CDR1 is MNHNY and CDR2 SVGAGI (reference sequence). The PCR made use of 60 Vbeta and 13 Jbeta primers. Only in-frame clones appear in the TCRdb table, and some are missing; sequencing was by immunoSEQ multiplex PCR. The repertoire includes 100,000 to 140,000 clones, roughly 80% of them detected once, and 2% to 2.5% sits in the top ten. This TCR derives from a man aged 25 to 40 in good health and CMV-seronegative. The chain has TRBV6-6 and TRBJ1-2, with 12 positions matching TRBD1. Sequenced: PBMCs. CDR3 DNA: TGTGCCAGCAGTGGGGGGACAGGGGGCTCCGCAGATGGCTACACCTTC. Translating gives CASSGGTGGSADGYTF.